This is a list of T cell receptor beta chains from one sample in a study of blood T cell repertoires in COVID-19. Clones were read by immunoSEQ multiplex PCR, and TCRdb kept only the in-frame ones, dropping some. The profile shows fewer than 300,000 clones, about 90% of them singletons. The specimen sequenced was peripheral blood. The receptors shown here come from a woman between 40 and 50 years old who had recovered from COVID-19. Each CDR3 is given with its conserved first and last residue. The D gene is left open where the match is weak. A clone size is listed for some rows: how often the clone was seen (once, few, many), or a class if it is expanded.

V gene: TRBV5-1
J gene: TRBJ2-7
D gene: NA
clone size: NA
CDR3 DNA: TGCGCCAGCAGCGCGGAGGGCGGGATTTACGGCGAGCAGTACTTC
CDR3 protein: CASSAEGGIYGEQYF

V gene: TRBV5-1
J gene: TRBJ2-5
D gene: TRBD1
clone size: NA
CDR3 DNA: TGCGCCAGCAGCTCCGGACAGGTACAAGAGACCCAGTACTTC
CDR3 protein: CASSSGQVQETQYF

V gene: TRBV27
J gene: TRBJ1-1
D gene: NA
clone size: NA
CDR3 DNA: TGTGCCAGCAGTTTACTTTCAGCAGGCACTGAAGCTTTCTTT
CDR3 protein: CASSLLSAGTEAFF

V gene: TRBV6-6
J gene: TRBJ2-1
D gene: NA
clone size: once
CDR3 DNA: TGTGCCAGCAGTTTCCCGGACACCTACAATGAGCAGTTCTTC
CDR3 protein: CASSFPDTYNEQFF

V gene: TRBV3-1/TRBV3-2
J gene: TRBJ1-2
D gene: TRBD1
clone size: NA
CDR3 DNA: TGTGCCAGCAGCCAATGGGGACAGGCCGCAGCTAACTATGGCTACACCTTC
CDR3 protein: CASSQWGQAAANYGYTF

V gene: TRBV30
J gene: TRBJ2-6
D gene: TRBD1
clone size: NA
CDR3 DNA: TGTGCCTGGGGACTGATAACAGGGGCTGGGGCCAACGTCCTGACTTTC
CDR3 protein: CAWGLITGAGANVLTF

V gene: TRBV24-1
J gene: TRBJ2-3
D gene: TRBD1
clone size: NA
CDR3 DNA: TGTGCCACCAGTGATTCGGGGGCAGGGGGCGGAGATACGCAGTATTTT
CDR3 protein: CATSDSGAGGGDTQYF

V gene: TRBV5-6
J gene: TRBJ2-7
D gene: NA
clone size: once
CDR3 DNA: TGTGCCAGCAGCAACAGGGTTTCCTACGAGCAGTACTTC
CDR3 protein: CASSNRVSYEQYF

V gene: TRBV5-5
J gene: TRBJ1-2
D gene: TRBD1
clone size: NA
CDR3 DNA: TGTGCCAGCAGCTCGCGGGGACCCGGGACAGGGGTTCATGGCTACACCTTC
CDR3 protein: CASSSRGPGTGVHGYTF

V gene: TRBV5-4
J gene: TRBJ2-2
D gene: TRBD1
clone size: few
CDR3 DNA: TGTGCCAGCAGTCAGGACAGGATGAACACCGGGGAGCTGTTTTTT
CDR3 protein: CASSQDRMNTGELFF

V gene: TRBV18
J gene: TRBJ2-4
D gene: NA
clone size: NA
CDR3 DNA: TGTGCCAGCTCACCCCAGGACAGATCCAAAAACATTCAGTACTTC
CDR3 protein: CASSPQDRSKNIQYF

V gene: TRBV19
J gene: TRBJ2-7
D gene: TRBD2
clone size: NA
CDR3 DNA: TGTGCCAGTAGTATCCCCGGGGGGGGAACCTACGAGCAGTACTTC
CDR3 protein: CASSIPGGGTYEQYF

V gene: TRBV12-2
J gene: TRBJ2-3
D gene: NA
clone size: NA
CDR3 DNA: TGTGCAAGTCGCTTAGTAGAACCTAGCGGGGGCCCCAGCACAGATACGCAGTATTTT
CDR3 protein: CASRLVEPSGGPSTDTQYF

V gene: TRBV30
J gene: TRBJ2-1
D gene: TRBD2
clone size: NA
CDR3 DNA: TGTGCCTGCCAAGGGACTAGCGGGCGCCCCTCCTACAATGAGCAGTTCTTC
CDR3 protein: CACQGTSGRPSYNEQFF

V gene: TRBV6-6
J gene: TRBJ1-2
D gene: NA
clone size: once
CDR3 DNA: TGTGCCAGCAGCCGCCCAAGGGGCTCGGGCACCTTC
CDR3 protein: CASSRPRGSGTF

V gene: TRBV9
J gene: TRBJ2-7
D gene: TRBD1
clone size: NA
CDR3 DNA: TGTGCCAGCAGCGTAGGGACAGGACTTACCTACGAGCAGTACTTC
CDR3 protein: CASSVGTGLTYEQYF

V gene: TRBV9
J gene: TRBJ1-3
D gene: NA
clone size: NA
CDR3 DNA: TGTGCCAGCAGTCTCGGGGAAGTATGGGGAAACACCATATATTTT
CDR3 protein: CASSLGEVWGNTIYF

V gene: TRBV19
J gene: TRBJ1-6
D gene: TRBD1
clone size: once
CDR3 DNA: TGTGCCAGTAGCGAATTCGGACAGGGAGGTTCACCCCTCCACTTT
CDR3 protein: CASSEFGQGGSPLHF

V gene: TRBV15
J gene: TRBJ2-1
D gene: TRBD1
clone size: NA
CDR3 DNA: TGTGCCACCAGGGTGCAGGGACAGGGACTCTACAATGAGCAGTTCTTC
CDR3 protein: CATRVQGQGLYNEQFF

V gene: TRBV5-1
J gene: TRBJ2-7
D gene: NA
clone size: once
CDR3 DNA: TGCGCCAGCAGCTTGGGTCCGACTTCAGCCTACGAGCAGTACTTC
CDR3 protein: CASSLGPTSAYEQYF

V gene: TRBV2
J gene: TRBJ1-5
D gene: NA
clone size: once
CDR3 DNA: TGTGCCAGCAGCAGTTTCGGACATCAGGGCAATCAGCCCCAGCATTTT
CDR3 protein: CASSSFGHQGNQPQHF

V gene: TRBV6-1
J gene: TRBJ1-1
D gene: TRBD1
clone size: NA
CDR3 DNA: TGTGCCAGCACTGGACAGGGTGGCACTGAAGCTTTCTTT
CDR3 protein: CASTGQGGTEAFF

V gene: TRBV5-1
J gene: TRBJ1-2
D gene: TRBD1
clone size: few
CDR3 DNA: TGCGCCAGCGGACCGGGACAGTATGGCTACACCTTC
CDR3 protein: CASGPGQYGYTF

V gene: TRBV2
J gene: TRBJ1-3
D gene: NA
clone size: NA
CDR3 DNA: TGTGCCAGCAGTCAAACTCAGGGCTTATCTGGAAACACCATATATTTT
CDR3 protein: CASSQTQGLSGNTIYF

V gene: TRBV7-3
J gene: TRBJ2-5
D gene: NA
clone size: NA
CDR3 DNA: TGTGCCAGCAGCCCCCGGAGTAAAGAGACCCAGTACTTC
CDR3 protein: CASSPRSKETQYF

V gene: TRBV9
J gene: TRBJ1-6
D gene: NA
clone size: once
CDR3 DNA: TGTGCCAGCAGCCCTAATCGGGCGGGCTATAATTCACCCCTCCACTTT
CDR3 protein: CASSPNRAGYNSPLHF

V gene: TRBV19
J gene: TRBJ2-1
D gene: TRBD1
clone size: NA
CDR3 DNA: TGTGCCAGTAGTGTACGGACAGGGGACAATGAGCAGTTCTTC
CDR3 protein: CASSVRTGDNEQFF

V gene: TRBV11-3
J gene: TRBJ1-6
D gene: TRBD1
clone size: NA
CDR3 DNA: TGTGCCAGCAGCCCAGGGGGCCAGCACATCAATTCACCCCTCCACTTT
CDR3 protein: CASSPGGQHINSPLHF

V gene: TRBV7-7
J gene: TRBJ2-2
D gene: NA
clone size: once
CDR3 DNA: TGTGCTAGCAGCCCCATTCACAGCACCGGGGAGCTGTTTTTT
CDR3 protein: CASSPIHSTGELFF

V gene: TRBV6-5
J gene: TRBJ2-1
D gene: NA
clone size: NA
CDR3 DNA: TGTGCCAGCAGTTACGAGATAGCGAGCTCCTACAATGAGCAGTTCTTC
CDR3 protein: CASSYEIASSYNEQFF

V gene: TRBV7-2
J gene: TRBJ2-7
D gene: NA
clone size: NA
CDR3 DNA: TGTGCCAGCAGCTTAGGGTGGCCTCCCTCCACCTACGAGCAGTACTTC
CDR3 protein: CASSLGWPPSTYEQYF

V gene: TRBV6-2/TRBV6-3
J gene: TRBJ1-2
D gene: NA
clone size: NA
CDR3 DNA: TGTGCCAGCAGCTTAACGGGAGGTGGCTACACCTTC
CDR3 protein: CASSLTGGGYTF

V gene: TRBV18
J gene: TRBJ1-2
D gene: TRBD1
clone size: NA
CDR3 DNA: TGTGCCAGCTCACCCCAGGGACAGGGGCAGGATGGCTACACCTTC
CDR3 protein: CASSPQGQGQDGYTF

V gene: TRBV7-2
J gene: TRBJ2-7
D gene: NA
clone size: NA
CDR3 DNA: TGTGCCAGCAGCCGGGACTGGACCTACTCCTACGAGCAGTACTTC
CDR3 protein: CASSRDWTYSYEQYF

V gene: TRBV5-4
J gene: TRBJ2-5
D gene: TRBD2
clone size: NA
CDR3 DNA: TGTGCCAGCAGCCTGGGGACTAGTCGGGAAGGTGAGACCCAGTACTTC
CDR3 protein: CASSLGTSREGETQYF

V gene: TRBV11-3
J gene: TRBJ2-7
D gene: NA
clone size: NA
CDR3 DNA: TGTGCCAGCAGCCCCCCCGGCGGCGGGGAGCAGTACTTC
CDR3 protein: CASSPPGGGEQYF

V gene: TRBV5-1
J gene: TRBJ2-7
D gene: TRBD1
clone size: NA
CDR3 DNA: TGCGCCAGCAGCTACCGGACAGGGAGATCCTACGAGCAGTACTTC
CDR3 protein: CASSYRTGRSYEQYF

V gene: TRBV5-1
J gene: TRBJ1-2
D gene: TRBD1
clone size: once
CDR3 DNA: TGCGCCAGCAGCTTAACCGGGACAGACTATGGCTACACCTTC
CDR3 protein: CASSLTGTDYGYTF

V gene: TRBV7-8
J gene: TRBJ2-5
D gene: NA
clone size: NA
CDR3 DNA: TGTACCAGCACTAGGAAAGAGACCCAGTACTTC
CDR3 protein: CTSTRKETQYF

V gene: TRBV5-1
J gene: TRBJ1-1
D gene: NA
clone size: NA
CDR3 DNA: TGCGCCAGCAGCTTCGACGGGGGCACTGAAGCTTTCTTT
CDR3 protein: CASSFDGGTEAFF

V gene: TRBV3-1/TRBV3-2
J gene: TRBJ2-5
D gene: TRBD2
clone size: NA
CDR3 DNA: TGTGCCAGCAGCCAAGGAGGGACTAGCGGAGGAGGAGAGACCCAGTACTTC
CDR3 protein: CASSQGGTSGGGETQYF

V gene: TRBV5-1
J gene: TRBJ2-5
D gene: NA
clone size: NA
CDR3 DNA: TGCGCCAGCAGCTTAGGGACTGGCGGGACCCAGTACTTC
CDR3 protein: CASSLGTGGTQYF

V gene: TRBV6-5
J gene: TRBJ2-3
D gene: NA
clone size: NA
CDR3 DNA: TGTGCCAGCAGTTACTCGGGCGGGGGCCTTTGGGATACGCAGTATTTT
CDR3 protein: CASSYSGGGLWDTQYF

V gene: TRBV5-6
J gene: TRBJ1-4
D gene: TRBD1
clone size: NA
CDR3 DNA: TGTGCCAGCAGCCCTAAGGGGGCTTATGAAAAACTGTTTTTT
CDR3 protein: CASSPKGAYEKLFF

V gene: TRBV5-1
J gene: TRBJ1-6
D gene: NA
clone size: NA
CDR3 DNA: TGCGCCAGCAGCTTGAGCGGCCAGGGGCGCCTGCCCCTCCACTTT
CDR3 protein: CASSLSGQGRLPLHF

V gene: TRBV9
J gene: TRBJ2-1
D gene: TRBD2
clone size: NA
CDR3 DNA: TGTGCCAGCAGCCCTAGAGGGCGGGGGGGCGACAATGAGCAGTTCTTC
CDR3 protein: CASSPRGRGGDNEQFF

V gene: TRBV5-1
J gene: TRBJ1-6
D gene: NA
clone size: once
CDR3 DNA: TGCGCCAGCAGCTTGAGGGGGGGTAACAATTCACCCCTCCACTTT
CDR3 protein: CASSLRGGNNSPLHF

V gene: TRBV30
J gene: TRBJ1-2
D gene: NA
clone size: NA
CDR3 DNA: TGTGCCTGGAGTCCCTGGGCGAATAACTATGGCTACACCTTC
CDR3 protein: CAWSPWANNYGYTF

V gene: TRBV5-1
J gene: TRBJ2-1
D gene: TRBD2
clone size: NA
CDR3 DNA: TGCGCCAGCAGCTTGGGGGTAGCGGGGCTCAATCAGCAGTTCTTC
CDR3 protein: CASSLGVAGLNQQFF

V gene: TRBV30
J gene: TRBJ2-3
D gene: NA
clone size: NA
CDR3 DNA: TGTGCCTGGAGTGTATCAGGCCTAGCCCTTAGCACAGATACGCAGTATTTT
CDR3 protein: CAWSVSGLALSTDTQYF

V gene: TRBV18
J gene: TRBJ2-7
D gene: NA
clone size: NA
CDR3 DNA: TGTGCCAGCTCACCCAATACCGGGAATGGGTACGAGCAGTACTTC
CDR3 protein: CASSPNTGNGYEQYF

V gene: TRBV15
J gene: TRBJ1-1
D gene: TRBD1
clone size: NA
CDR3 DNA: TGTGCCACCAGCAGAGATAGGCAGGGGGAATCAGTGAACACTGAAGCTTTCTTT
CDR3 protein: CATSRDRQGESVNTEAFF

V gene: TRBV3-1/TRBV3-2
J gene: TRBJ1-2
D gene: TRBD1
clone size: once
CDR3 DNA: TGTGCCAGCAGCCAAGGAGGAGGAGGGGGCTACGGCTACACCTTC
CDR3 protein: CASSQGGGGGYGYTF

V gene: TRBV4-3
J gene: TRBJ2-7
D gene: TRBD1
clone size: few
CDR3 DNA: TGCGCCAGCAGCCCCCATCCCCCGGGACAGGGTTGGGACGAGCAGTACTTC
CDR3 protein: CASSPHPPGQGWDEQYF

V gene: TRBV11-2
J gene: TRBJ2-7
D gene: TRBD2
clone size: NA
CDR3 DNA: TGTGCCAGCAGCTTACCGGGACTAGCGGGGGTGCAGTACTTC
CDR3 protein: CASSLPGLAGVQYF

V gene: TRBV5-1
J gene: TRBJ1-5
D gene: TRBD1
clone size: NA
CDR3 DNA: TGCGCCAGCAGCTCGGGAGGACAGGGGACAAATCAGCCCCAGCATTTT
CDR3 protein: CASSSGGQGTNQPQHF

V gene: TRBV5-1
J gene: TRBJ2-7
D gene: NA
clone size: few
CDR3 DNA: TGCGCCAGCGGGCCCTACGGGGTTAAATACGAGCAGTACTTC
CDR3 protein: CASGPYGVKYEQYF

V gene: TRBV6-5
J gene: TRBJ2-5
D gene: NA
clone size: NA
CDR3 DNA: TGTGCCAGCAGCCCGGGACAAGAGACCCAGTACTTC
CDR3 protein: CASSPGQETQYF